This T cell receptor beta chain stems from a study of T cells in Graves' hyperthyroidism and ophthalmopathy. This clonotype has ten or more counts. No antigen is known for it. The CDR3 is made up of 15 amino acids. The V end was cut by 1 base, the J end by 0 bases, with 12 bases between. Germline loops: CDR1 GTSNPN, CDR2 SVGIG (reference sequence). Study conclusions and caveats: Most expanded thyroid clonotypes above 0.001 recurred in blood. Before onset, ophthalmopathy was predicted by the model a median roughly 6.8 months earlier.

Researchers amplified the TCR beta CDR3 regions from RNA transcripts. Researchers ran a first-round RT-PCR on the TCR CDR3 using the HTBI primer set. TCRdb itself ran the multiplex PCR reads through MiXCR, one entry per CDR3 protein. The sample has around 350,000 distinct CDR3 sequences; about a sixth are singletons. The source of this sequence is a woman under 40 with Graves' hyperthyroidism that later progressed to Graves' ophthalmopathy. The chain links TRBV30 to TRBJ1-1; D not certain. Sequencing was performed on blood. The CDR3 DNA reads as TGTGCCTGGAGTGACCCCTCAATAATGAACACTGAAGCTTTCTTT. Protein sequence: CAWSDPSIMNTEAFF.